This T cell receptor (beta chain) was identified in a study of OX40 agonist ivuxolimab in advanced cancers. Study overall: Cancers in dose escalation were hepatocellular, melanoma, renal cell and head and neck. Findings of the study overall: Blood T cells, both CD4+ and CD8+, expanded clonally by week 6 at 0.1 to 3.0 mg/kg. Average numbers of expanded clones were greater in CD8+ T cells than in CD4+.

Only in-frame clones appear in the TCRdb table, and some are missing; sequencing was by immunoSEQ multiplex PCR. The data contain around 76,000 clones, approximately 95% of them singletons. Exclusion of a patient followed from autoimmune disease history or systemic immunosuppression. A word on this clone: Its antigen remains unidentified.

V dropped 1 base and J dropped 5; count of bases not matched to a gene: 5. CDR1 is MNHNS and CDR2 is SASEGT in the germline V gene. This CDR3 spans 16 amino acids. The chain joins TRBV6-1 to TRBJ1-5; 10 bases align to TRBD1. This receptor was obtained from an adult with an advanced solid tumor such as melanoma, head and neck, liver or kidney cancer. The sample consisted of CD4+ or CD8+ T cells sorted from blood, taken in a trial of the OX40 agonist ivuxolimab. This CDR3 reads CASSEEQTGGYQPQHF. As DNA, the CDR3 is TGTGCCAGCAGTGAAGAACAGACAGGGGGCTATCAGCCCCAGCATTTT.